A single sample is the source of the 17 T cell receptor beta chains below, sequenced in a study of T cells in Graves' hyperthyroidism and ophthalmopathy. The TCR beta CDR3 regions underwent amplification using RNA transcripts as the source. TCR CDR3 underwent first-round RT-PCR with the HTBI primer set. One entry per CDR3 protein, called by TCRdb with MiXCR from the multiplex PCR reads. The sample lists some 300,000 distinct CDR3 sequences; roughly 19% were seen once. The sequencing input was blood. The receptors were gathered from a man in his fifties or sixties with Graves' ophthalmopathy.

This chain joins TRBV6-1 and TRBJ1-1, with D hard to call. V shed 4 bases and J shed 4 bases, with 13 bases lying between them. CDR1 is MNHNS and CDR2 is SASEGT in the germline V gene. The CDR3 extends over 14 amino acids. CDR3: CASSVEGGGTEAFF. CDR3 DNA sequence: TGTGCCAGCAGTGTAGAGGGCGGAGGCACTGAAGCTTTCTTT.

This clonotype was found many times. CDR3 sequence (DNA): TGCAGTGCTATCCCGGGACAGGGATACAATGAGCAGTTCTTC. Its translation is CSAIPGQGYNEQFF. The genes are TRBV20-1 and TRBJ2-1, with 9 bases identical to TRBD1. Germline CDR1 and CDR2: DFQATT and SNEGSKA (reference sequence). The CDR3 consists of 14 residues. Germline trimming cut 4 bases from V and 4 bases from J; bases unmatched to any gene: 5.

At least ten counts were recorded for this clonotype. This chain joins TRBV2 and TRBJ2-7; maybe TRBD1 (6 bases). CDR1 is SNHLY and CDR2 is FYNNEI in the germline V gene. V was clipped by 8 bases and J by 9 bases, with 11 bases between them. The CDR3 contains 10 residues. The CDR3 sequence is CASGGDGQYF. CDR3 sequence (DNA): TGTGCCAGCGGGGGCGACGGGCAGTACTTC.

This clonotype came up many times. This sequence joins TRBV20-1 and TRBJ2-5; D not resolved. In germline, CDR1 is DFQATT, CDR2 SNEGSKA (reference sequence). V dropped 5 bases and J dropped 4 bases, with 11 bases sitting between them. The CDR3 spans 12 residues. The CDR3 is CSAPIEPETQYF. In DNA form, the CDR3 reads TGCAGTGCTCCGATCGAACCAGAGACCCAGTACTTC.

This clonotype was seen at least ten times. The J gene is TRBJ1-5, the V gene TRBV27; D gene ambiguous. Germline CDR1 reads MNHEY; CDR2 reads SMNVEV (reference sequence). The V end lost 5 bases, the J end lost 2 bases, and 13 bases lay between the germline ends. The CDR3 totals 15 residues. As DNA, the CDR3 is TGTGCCAGCAGTCCCTTTGAAAGCGGCAATCAGCCCCAGCATTTT. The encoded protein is CASSPFESGNQPQHF.

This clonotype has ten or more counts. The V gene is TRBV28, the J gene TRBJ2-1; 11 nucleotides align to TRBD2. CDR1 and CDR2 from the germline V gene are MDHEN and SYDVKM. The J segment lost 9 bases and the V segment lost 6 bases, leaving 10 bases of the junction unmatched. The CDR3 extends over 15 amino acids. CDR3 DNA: TGTGCCAGCAGGCCGACTAGCGGGAACTGGGGTGAGCAGTTCTTC. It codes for CASRPTSGNWGEQFF. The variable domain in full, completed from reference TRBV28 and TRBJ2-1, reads DVKVTQSSRYLVKRTGEKVFLECVQDMDHENMFWYRQDPGLGLRLIYFSYDVKMKEKGDIPEGYSVSREKKERFSLILESASTNQTSMYLCASRPTSGNWGEQFFGPGTRLTVL.

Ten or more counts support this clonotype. The CDR3: CASSQGGGTGTEAFF. In nucleotides, the CDR3 is TGCGCCAGCAGCCAGGGTGGGGGGACGGGGACTGAAGCTTTCTTT. The chain joins TRBV5-1 to TRBJ1-1; D possibly corresponds to TRBD1 (5 bases). The CDR3 consists of 15 residues. Germline V gene sequence: CDR1 SGHRS, CDR2 YFSETQ. The V end lost 4 bases, the J end lost 5 bases, and 18 bases lay between the germline ends.

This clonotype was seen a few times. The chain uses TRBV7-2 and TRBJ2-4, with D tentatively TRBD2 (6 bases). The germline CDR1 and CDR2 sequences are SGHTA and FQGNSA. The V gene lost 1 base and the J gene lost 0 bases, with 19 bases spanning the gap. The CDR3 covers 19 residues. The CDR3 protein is CASSLEGGPMNLAKNIQYF. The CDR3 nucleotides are TGTGCCAGCAGCTTAGAGGGAGGCCCAATGAATCTAGCCAAAAACATTCAGTACTTC.

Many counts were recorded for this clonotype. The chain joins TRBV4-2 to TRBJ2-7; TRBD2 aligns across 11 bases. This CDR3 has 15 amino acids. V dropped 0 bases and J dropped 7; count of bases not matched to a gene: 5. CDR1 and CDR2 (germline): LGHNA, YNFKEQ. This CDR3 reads CASSQEGLAGGEQYF. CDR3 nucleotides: TGTGCCAGCAGCCAAGAAGGTCTAGCGGGAGGTGAGCAGTACTTC.

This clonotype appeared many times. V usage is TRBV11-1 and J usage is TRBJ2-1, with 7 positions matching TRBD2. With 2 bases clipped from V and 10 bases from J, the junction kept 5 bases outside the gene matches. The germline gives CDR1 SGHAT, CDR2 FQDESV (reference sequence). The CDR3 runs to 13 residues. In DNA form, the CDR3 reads TGTGCCAGCAGCTTAAATGGGGGGGGGGAGCAGTTCTTC. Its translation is CASSLNGGGEQFF.

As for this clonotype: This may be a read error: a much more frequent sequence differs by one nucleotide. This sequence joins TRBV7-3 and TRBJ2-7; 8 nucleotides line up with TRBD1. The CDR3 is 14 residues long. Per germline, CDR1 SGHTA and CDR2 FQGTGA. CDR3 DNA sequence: TGTGCCAGCAGTTCGGGGACAGGTCGGAACGAGCAGCACTTC. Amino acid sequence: CASSSGTGRNEQHF.

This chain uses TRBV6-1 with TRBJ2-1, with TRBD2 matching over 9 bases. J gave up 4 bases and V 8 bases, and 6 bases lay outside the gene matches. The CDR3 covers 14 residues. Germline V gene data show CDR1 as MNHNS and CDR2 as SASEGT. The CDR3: CASAGTSIYNEQFF. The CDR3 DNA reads TGTGCCAGCGCCGGGACTAGCATTTACAATGAGCAGTTCTTC.

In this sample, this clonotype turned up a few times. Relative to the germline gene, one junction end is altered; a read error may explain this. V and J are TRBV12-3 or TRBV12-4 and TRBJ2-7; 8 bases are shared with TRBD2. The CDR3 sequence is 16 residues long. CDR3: CASTDLAGADLYEQHF. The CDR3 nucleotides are TGTGCCAGCACCGACCTAGCGGGTGCTGACCTCTACGAGCAGCACTTC.

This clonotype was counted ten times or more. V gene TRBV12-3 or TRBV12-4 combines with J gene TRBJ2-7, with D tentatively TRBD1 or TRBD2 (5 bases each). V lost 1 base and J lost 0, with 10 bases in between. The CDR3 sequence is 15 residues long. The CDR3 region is CASSLDAGSSYEQYF. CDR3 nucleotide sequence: TGTGCCAGCAGTTTAGACGCAGGGAGCTCCTACGAGCAGTACTTC.

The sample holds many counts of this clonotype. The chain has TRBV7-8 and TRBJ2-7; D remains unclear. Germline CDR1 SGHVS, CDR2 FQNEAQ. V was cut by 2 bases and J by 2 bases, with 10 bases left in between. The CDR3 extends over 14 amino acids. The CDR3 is CASSLIVPPYEQYF. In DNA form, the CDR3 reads TGTGCCAGCAGCTTAATAGTGCCTCCCTACGAGCAGTACTTC.

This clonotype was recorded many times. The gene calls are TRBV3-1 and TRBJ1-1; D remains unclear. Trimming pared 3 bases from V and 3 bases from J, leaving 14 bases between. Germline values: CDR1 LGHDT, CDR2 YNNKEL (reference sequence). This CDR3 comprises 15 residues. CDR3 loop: CASSHRSGPDTEAFF. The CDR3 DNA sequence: TGTGCCAGCAGCCATAGGAGTGGACCCGACACTGAAGCTTTCTTT.

CDR3 DNA sequence: TGTGCCAGCAGCCAAGTCAGGACTAGCGGGAAAGAGACCCAGTACTTC. Its translation: CASSQVRTSGKETQYF. This chain links TRBV11-2 with TRBJ2-5, with 12 bases matching TRBD2. V dropped 5 bases and J dropped 3; count of bases not matched to a gene: 7. Per germline, CDR1 SGHAT and CDR2 FQNNGV. The length of the CDR3 is 16 residues.